The clone carrying this T cell receptor beta chain was seen a few times. Its specificity is not known. The data derive from a study of beta chain features in type 1 diabetes. Across the whole study: Cell yields, age and gender were similar between patients and healthy donors.

The entirety of the isolated RNA underwent reverse transcription, so expressed TCRB transcripts were sequenced. Regulatory, naive and central memory T cell samples averaged approximately 3.5 million reads. The protocol was immunoSEQ multiplex PCR, while the TCRdb copy is restricted to in-frame clones and leaves out a portion. The data show around 150,000 clones, 6.5% to 10% seen once. Study-wide results and limits: VDJ junctions from type 1 diabetes patients carried fewer insertions and larger deletions. Shorter TCRB CDR3s, moderately but significantly so, marked every one of the four CD4+ subsets in Type 1 diabetes patients.

V lost 10 bases and J lost 5; bases outside the gene matches: 7. CDR1 is KGHSH and CDR2 is LQKENI in the germline V gene. CDR3 size: 13 residues. This chain links TRBV18 with TRBJ1-5, with 8 nucleotides matching TRBD1. The sample taken for sequencing was central memory CD4+ T cells from blood. This receptor was identified in a young woman with type 1 diabetes. This CDR3 reads CATTGGVDQPQHF. The CDR3 coding sequence is TGTGCCACCACAGGGGGGGTAGATCAGCCCCAGCATTTT.